The 26 T cell receptor beta chains listed next were all sequenced from one sample in a study of cytotoxic CD8 clonotypes in ibrutinib-treated CLL. Here immunoSEQ multiplex PCR was the method, and the copy in TCRdb shows in-frame clones only, minus some. The repertoire holds around 40,000 clones, with about 64% as singletons. The sample was PBMCs, taken at disease progression, from a patient treated with ibrutinib. Receptor source: a human donor with chronic lymphocytic leukemia.

This clone has a handful of counts. This chain links TRBV6-5 with TRBJ1-2; D not resolved. Per the germline V gene, CDR1 is MNHEY and CDR2 is SVGAGI. V lost 0 bases and J lost 4, with 9 bases in between. This CDR3 is 14 amino acids long. CDR3 sequence reads: CASSYSTGLYGYTF. Here the CDR3 DNA reads TGTGCCAGCAGTTACTCGACCGGACTCTATGGCTACACCTTC.

V gene TRBV5-6 combines with J gene TRBJ2-1; no firm D call. CDR1 and CDR2 from the germline V gene are SGHDT and YYEEEE. Trimming cost V 2 bases and J 9 bases, with 12 bases left between them. CDR3 length: 13 amino acids. CDR3 region: CASSFSGIGEQFF. CDR3 DNA: TGTGCCAGCAGCTTTTCTGGGATAGGTGAGCAGTTCTTC.

The chain employs TRBV5-1 and TRBJ1-5; D is undetermined. Germline CDR1 is SGHRS and CDR2 is YFSETQ. The CDR3 has 15 residues. V dropped 0 bases and J dropped 2 bases, with 9 bases sitting between them. CDR3 nucleotides: TGCGCCAGCAGCTTGGCTGGGGTCGGCAATCAGCCCCAGCATTTT. It specifies CASSLAGVGNQPQHF.

The chain is built from TRBV28 and TRBJ2-7; D might be TRBD1 (6 bases). Between the trimmed V and J ends, which lost 6 bases and 4 bases, there was a span of 16 bases. The CDR3 sequence is 14 residues long. Germline assignment: CDR1 MDHEN and CDR2 SYDVKM. CDR3 protein: CASRTQGGRYEQYF. The CDR3 DNA reads TGTGCCAGCAGAACACAGGGTGGTCGGTACGAGCAGTACTTC.

The rearrangement uses TRBV5-1 and TRBJ1-2; D is uncertain. The CDR3 runs to 14 residues. V was clipped by 0 bases and J by 7 bases, with 13 bases between them. Germline assignment: CDR1 SGHRS and CDR2 YFSETQ. The CDR3: CASSLEGLVGGYTF. DNA of the CDR3: TGCGCCAGCAGCTTGGAGGGCCTAGTGGGTGGCTACACCTTC.

As concerns this clone: The same CDR3 is also encoded by other DNA sequences in this sample. The chain has TRBV19 and TRBJ2-7; the D gene is possibly TRBD1 (6 bases). The germline gives CDR1 LNHDA, CDR2 SQIVND (reference sequence). The CDR3 length is 13 residues. The V end lost 1 base, the J end lost 6 bases, and 10 bases lay between the germline ends. The CDR3 DNA reads as TGTGCCAGTAGTATAGGACAGGCGGCCGAGCAGTACTTC. Its protein is CASSIGQAAEQYF. Variable domain in full (rest from reference TRBV19 and TRBJ2-7): DGGITQSPKYLFRKEGQNVTLSCEQNLNHDAMYWYRQDPGQGLRLIYYSQIVNDFQKGDIAEGYSVSREKKESFPLTVTSAQKNPTAFYLCASSIGQAAEQYFGPGTRLTVT.

The chain is built from TRBV5-8 and TRBJ1-1; the D gene is possibly TRBD1 (5 bases). The CDR3 spans 12 residues. The germline CDR1 and CDR2 sequences are SGHTS and YDEGEE. Trimming took 10 bases from V and 5 from J, leaving 15 bases between them. The CDR3 spells CAGSGGGTEAFF. In nucleotides, the CDR3 is TGTGCCGGGTCCGGGGGTGGGACTGAAGCTTTCTTT.

This clone was picked up many times. The sample has other DNA sequences that encode this CDR3 too. The CDR3 nucleotides are TGTGCCAGCAGCCAAGAAAGAAGGACTAGCGGGGGGGAGACCCAGTACTTC. It codes for CASSQERRTSGGETQYF. The gene calls are TRBV4-2 and TRBJ2-5; TRBD2 agrees at 14 bases. This CDR3 region has 17 residues. Trimming at V came to 0 bases and at J to 5 bases, leaving 5 bases not matched to a gene. Germline assignment: CDR1 LGHNA and CDR2 YNFKEQ.

CDR3 nucleotides: TGTGCCAGCAGTGAAGCTGATATGGGGGAGCAGTACTTC. Its translation is CASSEADMGEQYF. The rearrangement uses TRBV2 and TRBJ2-7; D remains unclear. Germline CDR1 is SNHLY and CDR2 is FYNNEI. The germline V and J ends were trimmed by 0 bases and 7 bases, with 10 bases remaining between them. The CDR3 is 13 amino acids.

The CDR3 DNA is TGCGCCAGCAGCTTGATCCCGGGTACTGAAGCTTTCTTT. Translating it yields CASSLIPGTEAFF. This chain joins TRBV5-1 and TRBJ1-1; D gene ambiguous. Looked up from germline, CDR1 is SGHRS and CDR2 is YFSETQ. This CDR3 is built from 13 residues. Trimming left V 1 base short and J 5 bases short, with 9 bases between.

The V gene is TRBV29-1, the J gene TRBJ1-1; TRBD1 is a possible D gene (5 bases). Germline V gene data show CDR1 as SQVTM and CDR2 as ANQGSEA. The V end lost 7 bases, the J end lost 10 bases, and 13 bases lay between the germline ends. The CDR3 contains 10 residues. The DNA for the CDR3 is TGCAGCGCCATGGGGGAGGGAGCTTTCTTT. Translation: CSAMGEGAFF.

The rearrangement joins TRBV2 to TRBJ1-3, with D hard to call. Germline CDR1 SNHLY, CDR2 FYNNEI. V lost 8 bases and J lost 4, with 18 bases in between. The length of the CDR3 is 15 residues. In nucleotides, the CDR3 is TGTGCCAGCGCCTTGGGCCAATCGGGCGGAAACACCATATATTTT. This codes for CASALGQSGGNTIYF.

This chain links TRBV6-5 with TRBJ1-1; D perhaps matches TRBD1 (6 bases). The CDR3 consists of 14 residues. From germline, CDR1 is MNHEY and CDR2 SVGAGI. V was clipped by 6 bases and J by 4 bases, with 15 bases between them. The CDR3, as DNA: TGTGCCAGCAGAAACAACGCAGGGGCCACTGAAGCTTTCTTT. This sequence encodes CASRNNAGATEAFF.

V is TRBV27 and J is TRBJ2-3; D is unresolved. The V and J ends lost 6 bases and 1 base respectively, with 8 bases between them. CDR1 is MNHEY and CDR2 is SMNVEV in the germline V gene (reference sequence). This CDR3 has 13 amino acids. CDR3 residues: CASRSLGTDTQYF. The CDR3, as DNA: TGTGCCAGCAGGTCCCTCGGCACAGATACGCAGTATTTT.

The V and J genes are TRBV29-1 and TRBJ2-5, with D maybe TRBD2 (6 bases). CDR3 size: 14 residues. Trimming pared 1 base from V and 0 bases from J, leaving 9 bases between. CDR1 and CDR2 from the germline V gene are SQVTM and ANQGSEA. The CDR3 nucleotides read TGCAGCGTTGAAGGATGGGGGGACCAAGAGACCCAGTACTTC. Protein sequence: CSVEGWGDQETQYF.

The CDR3 protein is CASSPTELTSGNTIYF. CDR3 DNA sequence: TGCGCCAGCAGCCCGACGGAGCTTACCTCTGGAAACACCATATATTTT. The gene calls are TRBV5-1 and TRBJ1-3; D remains ambiguous. The V gene's germline CDR1 is SGHRS and CDR2 YFSETQ. The V end was cut by 4 bases, the J end by 0 bases, with 14 bases between. The CDR3 loop spans 16 amino acids. The entire variable domain, with the rest obtained from reference TRBV5-1 and TRBJ1-3, is as follows: KAGVTQTPRYLIKTRGQQVTLSCSPISGHRSVSWYQQTPGQGLQFLFEYFSETQRNKGNFPGRFSGRQFSNSRSEMNVSTLELGDSALYLCASSPTELTSGNTIYFGEGSWLTVV.

This CDR3 reads CALTPDGKNIQYF. In nucleotides, the CDR3 is TGTGCCCTCACCCCGGACGGAAAAAACATTCAGTACTTC. This chain uses TRBV6-1 with TRBJ2-4; D is ambiguous. The CDR3 covers 13 residues. The V gene lost 11 bases and the J gene lost 4 bases, with 15 bases spanning the gap. Germline V lookup: CDR1 MNHNS, CDR2 SASEGT.

As concerns this clone: The sample carries other DNA sequences with the same CDR3. This CDR3 reads CASSLGLAGGQETQYF. In nucleotides, the CDR3 is TGCGCCAGCAGCCTGGGACTAGCGGGGGGCCAAGAGACCCAGTACTTC. The genes are TRBV5-1 and TRBJ2-5; 15 bases agree with TRBD2. Germline lookup yields CDR1 SGHRS and CDR2 YFSETQ. The CDR3 loop spans 16 amino acids. After removal of 4 bases from V and 1 base from J, the junction contained 2 bases not matched to a gene.

The rearrangement uses TRBV12-5 and TRBJ2-2, with a tentative D call TRBD1 (5 bases). Looked up from germline, CDR1 is LGHNT and CDR2 is FRNRAP. The CDR3 totals 19 residues. Trimming cost V 0 bases and J 5 bases, with 22 bases left between them. The CDR3 here is CASGLVHLGPGRGTGELFF. For the CDR3, the DNA is TGTGCTAGTGGTTTGGTACATCTTGGGCCTGGAAGGGGAACCGGGGAGCTGTTTTTT. The full variable domain, with the rest looked up from reference TRBV12-5 and TRBJ2-2, is DARVTQTPRHKVTEMGQEVTMRCQPILGHNTVFWYRQTMMQGLELLAYFRNRAPLDDSGMPKDRFSAEMPDATLATLKIQPSEPRDSAVYFCASGLVHLGPGRGTGELFFGEGSRLTVL.

The rearrangement uses TRBV9 and TRBJ2-1; D may match TRBD1 or TRBD2 (5 bases each). CDR3 length: 15 amino acids. The ends were cut back, 3 bases at V and 4 bases at J, with 14 bases in the middle. CDR1 SGDLS and CDR2 YYNGEE come from the germline V gene. The CDR3 nucleotides read TGTGCCAGCAGCGGTACCGGGACCCCGTACAATGAGCAGTTCTTC. This gives the protein CASSGTGTPYNEQFF.

The chain links TRBV11-2 to TRBJ2-1, with a tentative D call TRBD1 (6 bases). There are 11 residues in the CDR3. The germline CDR1 and CDR2 sequences are SGHAT and FQNNGV. V was cut by 2 bases and J by 10 bases, with 6 bases left in between. The CDR3 sequence: CASSLTGEQFF. Written as DNA, the CDR3 is TGTGCCAGCAGCTTAACAGGGGAGCAGTTCTTC.

The chain is built from TRBV12-5 and TRBJ2-7; no definite D call. Germline CDR1 LGHNT, CDR2 FRNRAP. The CDR3 length is 15 residues. Deletions cut 6 bases from V and 10 bases from J, with 25 bases between. This CDR3 is CASGFYPPSPTRQYF. The CDR3, as DNA: TGTGCTAGTGGGTTTTACCCTCCCTCTCCTACGAGACAGTACTTC. The variable domain in full, with the rest retrieved from reference TRBV12-5 and TRBJ2-7, is DARVTQTPRHKVTEMGQEVTMRCQPILGHNTVFWYRQTMMQGLELLAYFRNRAPLDDSGMPKDRFSAEMPDATLATLKIQPSEPRDSAVYFCASGFYPPSPTRQYFGPGTRLTVT.

This clone was recorded a few times. The chain joins TRBV5-6 to TRBJ2-7; possibly TRBD1 for D (6 bases). Trimming took off 4 bases at V and 4 bases at J, with 15 bases between the two ends. Germline CDR1 and CDR2: SGHDT and YYEEEE. The length of the CDR3 is 14 residues. In nucleotides, the CDR3 is TGTGCCAGCAGCCCGGGTAGGACAGTTTACGAGCAGTACTTC. It encodes CASSPGRTVYEQYF.

J is TRBJ1-1 and V is TRBV2; D perhaps matches TRBD1 (6 bases). The CDR3 totals 14 residues. Germline CDR1 and CDR2: SNHLY and FYNNEI. Trimming removed 7 bases at V and 4 bases at J, with 16 bases between. DNA for the CDR3: TGTGCCAGCACTCTGTTGGGGGCCGTCACTGAAGCTTTCTTT. Encoded protein: CASTLLGAVTEAFF. Variable domain in full (rest from reference TRBV2 and TRBJ1-1): EPEVTQTPSHQVTQMGQEVILRCVPISNHLYFYWYRQILGQKVEFLVSFYNNEISEKSEIFDDQFSVERPDGSNFTLKIRSTKLEDSAMYFCASTLLGAVTEAFFGQGTRLTVV.

This clone was counted between two and nine times. The chain employs TRBV6-5 and TRBJ1-2; D unresolved. The CDR3 contains 13 residues. V lost 3 bases to trimming and J lost 5 bases, with 10 bases between them. CDR1 MNHEY and CDR2 SVGAGI come from the germline V gene. The chain's CDR3 is CASSYSVNYGYTF. CDR3 coding DNA: TGTGCCAGCAGTTATTCCGTGAATTATGGCTACACCTTC.

V is TRBV6-1 and J is TRBJ2-5; D is possibly TRBD1 or TRBD2 (5 bases each). Germline CDR1 reads MNHNS; CDR2 reads SASEGT. The CDR3 consists of 14 residues. Trimming left V 4 bases short and J 7 bases short, with 16 bases between. The CDR3 spells CASSVQQGGGTQYF. CDR3 nucleotides: TGTGCCAGCAGTGTGCAGCAGGGTGGGGGGACCCAGTACTTC.